This T cell receptor beta chain was sequenced during a study of blood T cells in healthy people across ages (dated by TCRdb to between 2015 and 2017). Broadly, across the study: Template switching captured roughly one uniquely barcoded TCR beta cDNA molecule per two T cells in model experiments. The donors were divided into four age groups: young (average roughly 15 years), middle-aged (about 40), aged (about 62) and long-lived (nearly 85). Age-related changes in TCR beta repertoire diversity were measured in the study by deep sequencing normalized with unique cDNA molecular identifiers. Donors of different ages were randomly distributed across sequencing lanes to avoid experimental bias. The study analyzed two additional independent replicas of 1 million unique cDNA reads from the same blood draw for two donors, one aged 18 to 30 and one aged 80 or older. Overall results and qualifications from the work: There was a strong correlation between observed TCR beta diversity and the percentage of naive T cells measured by flow cytometry. Because the CMV infection status of the donors was unknown, age-related changes in expanded clonotypes may potentially have been confounded. Estimates of total diversity from one million sequenced T cells were regarded as lower bounds and underestimates. Conclusive comparison of naive and antigen-experienced compartments was prevented by the profiling of bulk unsorted PBMCs. Compared with the aged group, more naive CD4+ T cells, fewer expanded clones and increased TCR diversity were shown by the long-lived group, suggesting age selection. Observed TCR beta diversity per million T cells fell roughly linearly with age, and a significant reduction was already apparent by age around 39.

Libraries were constructed by 5' RACE. A second PCR of about 7 to 12 cycles was run with a J-beta primer mix and a sample-barcoded 5' primer. A unique molecular identifier was introduced onto each TCR beta cDNA molecule by a template-switch 5' adaptor carrying 12 random nucleotides. At least 2.5 million CDR3-containing paired-end reads were obtained from each sample. First-strand cDNA synthesis was performed from all RNA using the Mint cDNA synthesis kit, with priming by a TRBC-specific oligonucleotide. After uracil-DNA glycosylase treatment, a first 18-cycle PCR used universal primers M1SS and BC2_uni_R on all cDNA. The authors' pipeline ran thus. Each sample was normalized by randomly selecting 1 million high-quality reads, each carrying a distinct molecular identifier. Instead of being binned into consensus sequences, reads with shared molecular identifiers were discarded. MiTCR, with a Q25 quality threshold and the strictest error-elimination algorithm, was used for CDR3 identification, clonotype clustering and error correction. A nonparametric unseen species model using Euler transformation provided a lower-bound estimate of total TCR beta diversity. The public reads were reanalyzed by TCRdb: fastp trimming at Q25, MiXCR alignment, in-frame beta chains only. Every distinct CDR3 protein forms one entry, paired with its most common genes and DNA. V and J calls and clone size were set by TCRdb, not the authors. The sample table shows approximately 2,000,000 distinct CDR3 sequences, and about two fifths are seen once. The leading ten clones occupy around 23% of the sample.

The donors were around 39 Caucasian individuals from Russia, aged roughly 6 to 100 years, who were systemically healthy. Each donor gave ten milliliters of peripheral blood, drawn into EDTA-treated Vacutainer tubes. Ficoll-Paque density-gradient centrifugation was used to isolate PBMCs, with at least 7 million per sample. Total RNA, at least 6 micrograms per sample, was extracted from PBMCs with Trizol reagent. For every donor, flow cytometry on a PBMC aliquot measured the percentage of naive CD45RAhigh/CD27high T cells. Turning to this clonotype: Its antigen is currently not known. No per-base quality is available; no much larger clone lies one base away.

V was cut back by 0 bases and J by 3 bases, leaving a gap of 12 bases between them. The germline V gene provides CDR1 SGDLS and CDR2 YYNGEE. Its CDR3 holds 15 amino acids, cysteine through phenylalanine. The sequence is cut down to CDR3 DNA, 45 bases in frame from base 1. The chain is assembled from TRBV9 and TRBJ1-2; the D gene identity is not certain. The clonotype comes from a human donor in good health. Sample: blood. At the DNA level, the sequence is TGTGCCAGCAGCGTAGCTCCCCGGCAGGACTATGGCTACACCTTC. It encodes CASSVAPRQDYGYTF.